This T cell receptor beta chain emerged from a study of cytomegalovirus exposure and HLA in healthy donors. The V and J ends lost 3 bases and 1 base, in that order; junction bases with no gene match: 9. The length of the CDR3 is 17 residues. Germline V gene sequence: CDR1 LNHDA, CDR2 SQIVND (reference sequence). Study conclusions and caveats: There were reportedly fewer N-insertions in an Asian-associated ancestry cluster than the approximately 670-donor mean, in a later analysis. The productive fraction for most TCR beta V segments was about 87% or about 30% in an earlier analysis.

The PCR used 60 Vbeta and 13 Jbeta primers. Generated by immunoSEQ multiplex PCR, the TCRdb table keeps only in-frame clones and is missing some. Here the sample table reports approximately 180,000 clones. As to this clone: Antigen: not known.

The chain is built from TRBV19 and TRBJ2-7; TRBD1 aligns across 10 bases. This clonotype was sampled from a young man in good health and CMV-seronegative. Material for sequencing was PBMCs. In DNA form, the CDR3 reads TGTGCCAGTAGTATTCTTCTCTGGGGACAGGGGTCCTACGAGCAGTACTTC. As protein: CASSILLWGQGSYEQYF.